Sequencing of this T cell receptor beta chain was carried out in a study of low-dose radiotherapy and immunotherapy resistance in tumors. Study-wide background: Cohort 2's total reached 13 Gy over 26 weeks, at 1 Gy per fraction every two weeks. Patients received cyclophosphamide 200 mg/m2 intravenously every two weeks, the day before radiation-immunotherapy. Ipilimumab 1 mg/kg every six weeks, together with nivolumab 240 mg every two weeks, was given intravenously to patients.

Indicated time point: after trial treatment. Treatment described: LDRT plus nivolumab, ipilimumab, low-dose cyclophosphamide and aspirin (RACIN trial). Primers targeting TRAV and TRBV primed first-strand cDNA, covering alpha and beta chains. TCRs underwent approximately 20 PCR cycles of amplification with a constant-region primer and V-primer adapter. TCRdb analysed the reads with MiXCR anew, one entry per CDR3 protein. This table has more than 90,000 distinct CDR3 sequences, around 21% appearing once. The V and J ends lost 4 bases and 10 bases respectively, with 15 bases between them. Germline values: CDR1 SGHRS, CDR2 YFSETQ. There are 14 residues in the CDR3.

The sequence came from a male donor with prostate cancer. The chain recombines TRBV5-1 with TRBJ1-6, with D unresolved. This specimen consisted of PBMCs, obtained after low-dose radiotherapy plus immunotherapy. The CDR3 protein is CASSPAERSSPLHF. CDR3 DNA sequence: TGCGCCAGCAGCCCAGCTGAGCGCTCCTCACCCCTCCACTTT.